These 30 T cell receptor beta chains came from one sample sequenced in a study of shared clonotypes between healthy human individuals. Positively selected for CCR7, the CD45RO-negative cells used as naive CD8 cells excluded terminally differentiated effector memory CD45RA+ cells. Clones were read by immunoSEQ multiplex PCR, and TCRdb kept only the in-frame ones, dropping some. The table shows some 2 million clones, with around 96% occurring only once. The sample was naive CD8+ T cells sorted from blood. The receptors shown here come from a man in his late teens or twenties in good health.

This clone occurred once. Additional DNA sequences in this sample encode the identical CDR3. This chain links TRBV19 with TRBJ1-5; 7 bases align to TRBD1. After removal of 1 base from V and 4 bases from J, the junction contained 4 bases not matched to a gene. The CDR3 length is 15 residues. Germline V CDR1 and CDR2: LNHDA, SQIVND (reference sequence). The CDR3 DNA is TGTGCCAGTAGTATAGCCGGGACAGAAAATCAGCCCCAGCATTTT. Its translation: CASSIAGTENQPQHF.

This chain joins TRBV6-5 and TRBJ2-7, with 7 bases that match TRBD2. CDR3 length equals 13 residues. Germline lookup yields CDR1 MNHEY and CDR2 SVGAGI. After removal of 4 bases from V and 5 bases from J, the junction contained 5 bases not matched to a gene. The CDR3 bases are TGTGCCAGCAGTTCGGGAGGAGTGCACGAGCAGTACTTC. Its protein product is CASSSGGVHEQYF.

The rearrangement links TRBV6-6 to TRBJ2-5; no clear D. The DNA matches TRBJ2-7 better at its end, which makes the J call doubtful. The CDR3 loop spans 11 amino acids. The V gene's germline CDR1 is MNHNY and CDR2 SVGAGI (reference sequence). The CDR3 bases are TGTGCCAGCAGTTACTCTGGCGAGCAGTACTTC. It codes for CASSYSGEQYF.

The chain recombines TRBV27 with TRBJ2-3; D possibly corresponds to TRBD1 (5 bases). The CDR3 extends over 16 amino acids. Trimming left V 5 bases short and J 1 base short, with 16 bases between. The V gene's germline CDR1 is MNHEY and CDR2 SMNVEV (reference sequence). This CDR3 is CASSPTGVSGTDTQYF. CDR3 nucleotide sequence: TGTGCCAGCAGTCCAACAGGCGTAAGTGGCACAGATACGCAGTATTTT.

This clone was seen a single time. At one of its ends the junction is not consistent with the germline gene, which may arise from a read error. This chain links TRBV7-9 with TRBJ1-1, with D possibly matching TRBD1 (6 bases). Germline values: CDR1 SEHNR, CDR2 FQNEAQ (reference sequence). The CDR3 runs to 14 residues. CDR3 DNA sequence: TGTGCCAGCACCTTAGGAGGGGGTAGCACTGAAGCTTTCTTT. Translated, it gives CASTLGGGSTEAFF.

The chain carries TRBV5-6 and TRBJ2-4; 11 bases map to TRBD2. The CDR3 has 12 residues. Germline V gene sequence: CDR1 SGHDT, CDR2 YYEEEE. V lost 5 bases and J lost 15; bases outside the gene matches: 7. The CDR3 protein is CASSYQGTSGYF. DNA for the CDR3: TGTGCCAGCAGTTACCAGGGGACTAGCGGGTACTTC.

This clone was detected once. The rearrangement joins TRBV29-1 to TRBJ1-2; D unclear. This CDR3 spans 15 amino acids. Per germline, CDR1 SQVTM and CDR2 ANQGSEA. Trimming stripped 3 bases from V and 3 bases from J, with 17 bases between. CDR3 in amino acids: CSVENEEEPYYGYTF. The CDR3 bases are TGCAGCGTTGAGAACGAGGAGGAACCCTACTATGGCTACACCTTC.

A word on this clone: Being one base from a much bigger clone, this may be a read error. This sample includes further DNA sequences coding for the same CDR3. The chain couples TRBV27 to TRBJ1-1, with TRBD1 as a possible D gene (5 bases). Germline CDR1 is MNHEY and CDR2 is SMNVEV (reference sequence). The germline V and J ends were trimmed by 6 bases and 1 base, with 9 bases remaining between them. The CDR3 loop spans 13 amino acids. The CDR3 DNA is TGTGCCAGCAGCTGGGGGGGGAACACTGAAGCTTTCTTT. Its translation is CASSWGGNTEAFF.

The rearrangement uses TRBV6-1 and TRBJ2-7; 8 bases line up with TRBD2. Germline-derived CDR1 and CDR2 are MNHNS and SASEGT. This CDR3 has 13 amino acids. V gave up 7 bases and J gave up 4 bases; unmatched junction bases: 6. The CDR3 sequence: CASNERGTYEQYF. The CDR3 coding sequence is TGTGCCAGCAATGAGCGGGGGACGTACGAGCAGTACTTC.

V usage is TRBV10-3 and J usage is TRBJ2-1; tentatively, D is TRBD1 (6 bases). Germline V lookup: CDR1 ENHRY, CDR2 SYGVKD. The V end lost 7 bases, the J end lost 4 bases, and 11 bases lay between the germline ends. The CDR3 is 13 amino acids. CDR3 sequence: CAITTGRYNEQFF. The CDR3 DNA follows: TGTGCCATCACCACAGGGCGGTACAATGAGCAGTTCTTC.

This chain links TRBV4-1 with TRBJ2-1; TRBD2 matches 7 bases. V lost 0 bases, J lost 3 bases, and 5 bases stayed unmatched. This CDR3 region has 16 residues. The germline V gene has CDR1 MGHRA and CDR2 YSYEKL. CDR3 sequence reads: CASSQDTSVFYNEQFF. The CDR3 DNA reads as TGCGCCAGCAGCCAAGATACTAGCGTCTTCTACAATGAGCAGTTCTTC.

This clone was recorded a few times. This chain uses TRBV19 with TRBJ1-2; no definite D call. CDR1 and CDR2 (germline): LNHDA, SQIVND (reference sequence). The CDR3 consists of 13 residues. V gave up 8 bases and J gave up 6 bases, with 16 bases separating them. The CDR3 region has the DNA TGTGCCAGTGGGCGGGAGCCGAAGGATGGCTACACCTTC. It specifies CASGREPKDGYTF.

V gene TRBV19 combines with J gene TRBJ1-2; D call uncertain. The CDR3 spans 16 residues. Germline loops: CDR1 LNHDA, CDR2 SQIVND (reference sequence). Trimming stripped 5 bases from V and 2 bases from J, with 18 bases between. The CDR3 sequence is CASSQSWFRENYGYTF. Here the CDR3 DNA reads TGTGCCAGTAGTCAGAGTTGGTTTAGGGAGAACTATGGCTACACCTTC.

The chain uses TRBV10-2 and TRBJ2-3; 9 bases match TRBD1. Germline loops: CDR1 WSHSY, CDR2 SAAADI. With 6 bases clipped from V and 4 bases from J, the junction kept 14 bases outside the gene matches. The CDR3 has 17 residues. The CDR3 protein is CASSFLPGQGVADTQYF. As DNA, the CDR3 is TGCGCCAGCAGCTTCCTTCCGGGACAGGGAGTGGCAGATACGCAGTATTTT.

With regard to this clone: One junction end disagrees with the germline gene, perhaps due to a read error. The chain has TRBV7-7 and TRBJ2-7; 11 nucleotides align to TRBD1. The V gene's germline CDR1 is SSHAT and CDR2 FNYEAQ (reference sequence). There are 14 residues in the CDR3. The CDR3 DNA sequence: TGTGCTAGCAGCCCCGGGACAGGGGGTACCGAGCAGTACTTC. Its translation is CASSPGTGGTEQYF.

V is TRBV19 and J is TRBJ2-7; tentatively, D is TRBD2 (5 bases). CDR1 is LNHDA and CDR2 is SQIVND in the germline V gene (reference sequence). V was pared by 3 bases and J by 1 base, with 10 bases between. The CDR3 length is 14 residues. CDR3 sequence: CASSIGGPSYEQYF. In DNA form, the CDR3 reads TGTGCCAGTAGTATCGGAGGACCTTCCTACGAGCAGTACTTC. Combining the CDR3 with reference TRBV19 and TRBJ2-7 gives the whole variable domain DGGITQSPKYLFRKEGQNVTLSCEQNLNHDAMYWYRQDPGQGLRLIYYSQIVNDFQKGDIAEGYSVSREKKESFPLTVTSAQKNPTAFYLCASSIGGPSYEQYFGPGTRLTVT.

V usage is TRBV7-2 and J usage is TRBJ2-5, with 9 bases aligning to TRBD2. This CDR3 is built from 16 residues. Germline loops: CDR1 SGHTA, CDR2 FQGNSA. Losses at the gene ends were 5 bases for V and 5 bases for J; bases not matched to a gene: 12. Written as DNA, the CDR3 is TGTGCCAGCAGCCCCGAAGGGGCGGGAGGGCAGGAGACCCAGTACTTC. Translating it yields CASSPEGAGGQETQYF.

The chain couples TRBV4-1 to TRBJ1-1; 7 nucleotides agree with TRBD1. The CDR3 is 17 residues long. Germline CDR1 is MGHRA and CDR2 is YSYEKL. V lost 4 bases to trimming and J lost 1 base; unmatched junction nucleotides: 12. The CDR3 nucleotides read TGCGCCAGCAGCCCGCAGGGGGGGGTGTATACGAACACTGAAGCTTTCTTT. This sequence encodes CASSPQGGVYTNTEAFF.

Comment on this clone: Distinct nucleotide sequences in the sample also encode this CDR3. The chain recombines TRBV5-6 with TRBJ2-3; D call uncertain. The germline V gene has CDR1 SGHDT and CDR2 YYEEEE. The CDR3 has 12 residues. Trimming pared 4 bases from V and 5 bases from J, leaving 8 bases between. The CDR3 coding sequence is TGTGCCAGCAGCCTATTGGGAGATACGCAGTATTTT. Its translation: CASSLLGDTQYF.

V usage is TRBV7-9 and J usage is TRBJ2-4; the D is unclear. Trimming removed 1 base from V and 5 bases from J, with 12 bases in between. CDR3 length: 15 residues. Germline-derived CDR1 and CDR2 are SEHNR and FQNEAQ (reference sequence). CDR3 coding DNA: TGTGCCAGCAGCTTAGGGGCGTTAACGGAAAACATTCAGTACTTC. Translating it yields CASSLGALTENIQYF. The variable domain in full, completed from reference TRBV7-9 and TRBJ2-4, reads DTGVSQNPRHKITKRGQNVTFRCDPISEHNRLYWYRQTLGQGPEFLTYFQNEAQLEKSRLLSDRFSAERPKGSFSTLEIQRTEQGDSAMYLCASSLGALTENIQYFGAGTRLSVL.

This chain uses TRBV7-8 with TRBJ1-2, with D maybe TRBD1 (6 bases). Trimming pared 5 bases from V and 8 bases from J, leaving 18 bases between. The CDR3 sequence is 14 residues long. Germline V gene lookup returns CDR1 SGHVS and CDR2 FQNEAQ. Here the CDR3 reads CASSKWTALGGYTF. CDR3 DNA: TGTGCCAGCAGCAAATGGACAGCTCTGGGCGGCTACACCTTC. Based on the CDR3 plus reference TRBV7-8 and TRBJ1-2, the full variable domain is GAGVSQSPRYKVAKRGQDVALRCDPISGHVSLFWYQQALGQGPEFLTYFQNEAQLDKSGLPSDRFFAERPEGSVSTLKIQRTQQEDSAVYLCASSKWTALGGYTFGSGTRLTVV.

The chain joins TRBV7-2 to TRBJ1-3, with D tentatively TRBD1 (5 bases). Germline V CDR1 and CDR2: SGHTA, FQGNSA. This CDR3 is 17 amino acids long. V lost 5 bases and J lost 3, with 20 bases in between. In nucleotides, the CDR3 is TGTGCCAGCAGCCGCAGTCCAGGGACTTCGGGTGGAAACACCATATATTTT. Amino acid sequence: CASSRSPGTSGGNTIYF.

This chain uses TRBV11-2 with TRBJ1-4, with 12 nucleotides matching TRBD1. J lost 0 bases, V lost 5 bases, and 7 bases had no gene match. From germline, CDR1 is SGHAT and CDR2 FQNNGV. The CDR3 spans 18 residues. This CDR3 is CASSTIRDRGPTNEKLFF. CDR3 bases: TGTGCCAGCAGCACCATCCGGGACAGGGGGCCAACTAATGAAAAACTGTTTTTT.

The rearrangement links TRBV4-1 to TRBJ2-5, with a weak D call TRBD1 (7 bases). The V gene's germline CDR1 is MGHRA and CDR2 YSYEKL. The CDR3 runs to 16 residues. V was trimmed by 1 base and J by 5 bases, leaving 17 bases between them. CDR3 DNA: TGCGCCAGCAGCCAAGGGCAGGGGGGAATTCGGGAGACCCAGTACTTC. Translating it yields CASSQGQGGIRETQYF.

The J gene is TRBJ2-1, the V gene TRBV5-6; possibly TRBD1 for D (6 bases). The CDR3 contains 14 residues. CDR1 is SGHDT, CDR2 YYEEEE, per germline. The germline V and J ends were trimmed by 4 bases and 4 bases, with 12 bases remaining between them. The CDR3 loop is CASSAGTPYNEQFF. In nucleotides, the CDR3 is TGTGCCAGCAGCGCCGGGACACCTTACAATGAGCAGTTCTTC.

Note on this clone: Other DNA sequences of this sample code for an identical CDR3. The chain uses TRBV28 and TRBJ1-1, with D unclear. In germline, CDR1 is MDHEN, CDR2 SYDVKM. V was pared by 3 bases and J by 0 bases, with 5 bases between. CDR3 length: 13 residues. The CDR3 bases are TGTGCCAGCAGTTTCTCACTGAACACTGAAGCTTTCTTT. As protein: CASSFSLNTEAFF. The complete variable domain, with remaining parts taken from reference TRBV28 and TRBJ1-1, reads DVKVTQSSRYLVKRTGEKVFLECVQDMDHENMFWYRQDPGLGLRLIYFSYDVKMKEKGDIPEGYSVSREKKERFSLILESASTNQTSMYLCASSFSLNTEAFFGQGTRLTVV.

The CDR3 DNA reads TGCGCCAGCAGCTTGGCCATACCGACCTACGAGCAGTACTTC. Its protein product is CASSLAIPTYEQYF. The rearrangement uses TRBV5-1 and TRBJ2-7; D ambiguous. The CDR3 consists of 14 residues. The V and J ends lost 0 bases and 2 bases respectively, with 9 bases between them. Per germline, CDR1 SGHRS and CDR2 YFSETQ. The whole variable domain, filled in from reference TRBV5-1 and TRBJ2-7, reads KAGVTQTPRYLIKTRGQQVTLSCSPISGHRSVSWYQQTPGQGLQFLFEYFSETQRNKGNFPGRFSGRQFSNSRSEMNVSTLELGDSALYLCASSLAIPTYEQYFGPGTRLTVT.

The rearrangement uses TRBV9 and TRBJ2-1; 8 bases are shared with TRBD2. CDR1 and CDR2 from the germline V gene are SGDLS and YYNGEE. The CDR3 runs to 14 residues. The trim removed 6 bases at V and 7 bases at J, leaving 9 bases unmatched. The CDR3, as DNA: TGTGCCAGCAAGGCAGGTAGCGGGGCTAATGAGCAGTTCTTC. Translated: CASKAGSGANEQFF.

In regard to this clone: The sample contains more than one DNA sequence encoding this CDR3. The chain couples TRBV7-9 to TRBJ1-2; TRBD1 matches at 10 bases. CDR1 and CDR2 (germline): SEHNR, FQNEAQ (reference sequence). This CDR3 has 15 residues. Trimming cost V 1 base and J 3 bases; bases outside gene matches: 2. CDR3 DNA sequence: TGTGCCAGCAGCTTAGGGACAGGGGGAGACTATGGCTACACCTTC. As protein: CASSLGTGGDYGYTF. Full variable domain (outside the CDR3, taken from reference TRBV7-9 and TRBJ1-2): DTGVSQNPRHKITKRGQNVTFRCDPISEHNRLYWYRQTLGQGPEFLTYFQNEAQLEKSRLLSDRFSAERPKGSFSTLEIQRTEQGDSAMYLCASSLGTGGDYGYTFGSGTRLTVV.

The rearrangement links TRBV29-1 to TRBJ1-3; D possibly corresponds to TRBD1 (6 bases). There are 16 residues in the CDR3. Germline values: CDR1 SQVTM, CDR2 ANQGSEA. Trimming removed 4 bases at V and 0 bases at J, with 16 bases between. The CDR3 DNA is TGCAGCGTTGGGTTCGGGGACAACCTCTCTGGAAACACCATATATTTT. Residues: CSVGFGDNLSGNTIYF.